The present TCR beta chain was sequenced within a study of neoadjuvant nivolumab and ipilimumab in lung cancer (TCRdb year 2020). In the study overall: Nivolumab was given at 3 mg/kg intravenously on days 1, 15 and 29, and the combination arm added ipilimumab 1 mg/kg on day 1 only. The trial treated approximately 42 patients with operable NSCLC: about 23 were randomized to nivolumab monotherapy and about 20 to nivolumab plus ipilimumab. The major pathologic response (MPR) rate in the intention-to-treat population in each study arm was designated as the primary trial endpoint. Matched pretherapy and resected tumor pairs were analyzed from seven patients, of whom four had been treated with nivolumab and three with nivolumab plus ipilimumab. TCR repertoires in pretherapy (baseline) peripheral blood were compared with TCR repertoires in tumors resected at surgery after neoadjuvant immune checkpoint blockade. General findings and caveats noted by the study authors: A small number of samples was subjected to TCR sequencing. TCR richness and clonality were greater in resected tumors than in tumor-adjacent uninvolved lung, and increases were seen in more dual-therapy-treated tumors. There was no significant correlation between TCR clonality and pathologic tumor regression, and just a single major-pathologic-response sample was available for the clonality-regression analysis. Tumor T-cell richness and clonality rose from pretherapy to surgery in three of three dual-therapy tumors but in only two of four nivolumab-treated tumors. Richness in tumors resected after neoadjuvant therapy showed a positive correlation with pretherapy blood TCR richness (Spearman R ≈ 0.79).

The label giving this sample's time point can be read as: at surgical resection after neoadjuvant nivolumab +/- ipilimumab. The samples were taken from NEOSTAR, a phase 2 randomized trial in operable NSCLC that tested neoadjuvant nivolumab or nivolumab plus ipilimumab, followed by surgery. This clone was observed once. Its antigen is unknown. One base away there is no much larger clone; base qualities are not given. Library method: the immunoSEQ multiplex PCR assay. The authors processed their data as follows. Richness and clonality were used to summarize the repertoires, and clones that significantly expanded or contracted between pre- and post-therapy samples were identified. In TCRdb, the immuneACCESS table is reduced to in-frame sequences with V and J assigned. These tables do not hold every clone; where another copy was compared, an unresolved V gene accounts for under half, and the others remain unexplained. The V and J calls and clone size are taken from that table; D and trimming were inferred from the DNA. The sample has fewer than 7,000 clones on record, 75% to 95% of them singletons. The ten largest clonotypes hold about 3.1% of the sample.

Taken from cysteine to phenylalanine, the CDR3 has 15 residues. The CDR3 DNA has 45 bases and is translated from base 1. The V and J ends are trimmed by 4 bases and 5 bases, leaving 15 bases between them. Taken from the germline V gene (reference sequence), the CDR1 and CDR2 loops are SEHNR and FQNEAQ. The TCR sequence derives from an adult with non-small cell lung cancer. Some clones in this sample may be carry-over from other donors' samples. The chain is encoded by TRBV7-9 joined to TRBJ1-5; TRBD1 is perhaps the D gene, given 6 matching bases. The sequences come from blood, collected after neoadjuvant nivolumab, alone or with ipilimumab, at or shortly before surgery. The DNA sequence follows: TGTGCCAGCAGCTCGGACAGAGAAGGGGATCAGCCCCAGCATTTT. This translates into CASSSDREGDQPQHF.